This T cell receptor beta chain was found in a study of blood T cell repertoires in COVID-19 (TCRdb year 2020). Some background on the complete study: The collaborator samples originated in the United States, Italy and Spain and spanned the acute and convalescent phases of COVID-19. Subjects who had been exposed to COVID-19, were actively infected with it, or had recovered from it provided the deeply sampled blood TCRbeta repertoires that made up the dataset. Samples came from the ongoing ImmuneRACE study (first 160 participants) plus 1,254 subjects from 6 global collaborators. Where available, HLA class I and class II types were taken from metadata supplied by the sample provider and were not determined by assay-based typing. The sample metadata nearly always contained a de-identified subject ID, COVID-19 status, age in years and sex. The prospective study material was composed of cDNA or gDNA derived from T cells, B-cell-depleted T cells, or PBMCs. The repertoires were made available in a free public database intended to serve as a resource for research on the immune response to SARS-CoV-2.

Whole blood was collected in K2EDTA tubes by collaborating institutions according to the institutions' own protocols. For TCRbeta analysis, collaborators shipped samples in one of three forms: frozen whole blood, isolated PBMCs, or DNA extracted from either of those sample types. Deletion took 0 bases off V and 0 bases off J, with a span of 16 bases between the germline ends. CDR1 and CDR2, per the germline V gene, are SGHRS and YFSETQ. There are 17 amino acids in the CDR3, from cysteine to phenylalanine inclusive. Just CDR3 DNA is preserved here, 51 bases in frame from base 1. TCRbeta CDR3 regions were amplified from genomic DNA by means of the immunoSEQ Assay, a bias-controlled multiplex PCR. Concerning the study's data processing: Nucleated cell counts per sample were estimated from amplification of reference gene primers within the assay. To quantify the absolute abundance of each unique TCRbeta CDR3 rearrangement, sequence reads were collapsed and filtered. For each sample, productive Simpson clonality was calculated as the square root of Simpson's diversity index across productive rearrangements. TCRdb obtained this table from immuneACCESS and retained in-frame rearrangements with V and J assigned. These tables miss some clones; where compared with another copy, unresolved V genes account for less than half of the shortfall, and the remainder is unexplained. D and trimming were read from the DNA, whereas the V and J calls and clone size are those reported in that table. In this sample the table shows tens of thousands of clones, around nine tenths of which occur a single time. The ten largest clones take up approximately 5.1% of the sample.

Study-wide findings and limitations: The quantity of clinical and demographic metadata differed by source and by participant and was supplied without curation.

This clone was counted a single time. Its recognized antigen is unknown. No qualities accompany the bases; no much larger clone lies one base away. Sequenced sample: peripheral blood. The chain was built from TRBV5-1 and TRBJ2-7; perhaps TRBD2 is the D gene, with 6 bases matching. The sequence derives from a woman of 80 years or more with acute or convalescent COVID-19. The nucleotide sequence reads TGCGCCAGCAGCTTGGGGGTGGGAGGCGTTATCTCCTACGAGCAGTACTTC. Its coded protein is CASSLGVGGVISYEQYF.